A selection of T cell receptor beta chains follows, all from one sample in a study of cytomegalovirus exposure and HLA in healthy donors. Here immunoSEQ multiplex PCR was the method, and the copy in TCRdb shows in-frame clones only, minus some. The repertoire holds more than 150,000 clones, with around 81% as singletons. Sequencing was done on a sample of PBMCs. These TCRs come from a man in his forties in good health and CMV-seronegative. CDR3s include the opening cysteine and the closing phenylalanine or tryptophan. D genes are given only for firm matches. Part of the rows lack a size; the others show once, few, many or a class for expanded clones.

CDR3 protein: CASSSGRGRETQYF
CDR3 DNA: TGTGCCAGCAGTAGCGGGAGAGGGAGGGAGACCCAGTACTTC
D gene: TRBD2
J gene: TRBJ2-5
clone size: .
V gene: TRBV27
CDR3 length: 14

CDR3 protein: CASSSTRLGYGYTF
CDR3 DNA: TGTGCCAGCAGCTCGACAAGGTTGGGCTATGGCTACACCTTC
D gene: .
J gene: TRBJ1-2
clone size: few
V gene: TRBV7-8
CDR3 length: 14

CDR3 protein: CASPPLAGAAKNIQYF
CDR3 DNA: TGTGCCAGCCCCCCCCTAGCGGGAGCCGCCAAAAACATTCAGTACTTC
D gene: TRBD2
J gene: TRBJ2-4
clone size: .
V gene: TRBV19
CDR3 length: 16

CDR3 protein: CASSTLQGVSGELFF
CDR3 DNA: TGTGCCAGTAGTACGTTACAGGGCGTTTCCGGGGAGCTGTTTTTT
D gene: .
J gene: TRBJ2-2
clone size: .
V gene: TRBV19
CDR3 length: 15

CDR3 protein: CASTSQISGELFF
CDR3 DNA: TGTGCCAGCACCTCACAAATATCCGGGGAGCTGTTTTTT
D gene: .
J gene: TRBJ2-2
clone size: .
V gene: TRBV7-2
CDR3 length: 13

CDR3 protein: CSGRLAGDEQYF
CDR3 DNA: TGCAGCGGCCGACTAGCCGGAGACGAGCAGTACTTC
D gene: TRBD2
J gene: TRBJ2-7
clone size: .
V gene: TRBV29-1
CDR3 length: 12

CDR3 protein: CASRRTVVEKLFF
CDR3 DNA: TGTGCCAGCAGACGGACAGTCGTAGAAAAACTGTTTTTT
D gene: .
J gene: TRBJ1-4
clone size: .
V gene: TRBV28
CDR3 length: 13

CDR3 protein: CSAVAGDETQYF
CDR3 DNA: TGCAGCGCCGTAGCGGGAGATGAGACCCAGTACTTC
D gene: TRBD2
J gene: TRBJ2-5
clone size: .
V gene: TRBV29-1
CDR3 length: 12

CDR3 protein: CASSKGQALANYGYTF
CDR3 DNA: TGTGCCAGCAGTAAGGGACAGGCCTTAGCTAACTATGGCTACACCTTC
D gene: TRBD1
J gene: TRBJ1-2
clone size: .
V gene: TRBV7-9
CDR3 length: 16

CDR3 protein: CASSYSVTLEEKLFF
CDR3 DNA: TGTGCCAGCAGTTACTCGGTTACGCTTGAGGAAAAACTGTTTTTT
D gene: .
J gene: TRBJ1-4
clone size: .
V gene: TRBV6-6
CDR3 length: 15

CDR3 protein: CSGYRGTGGNEQFF
CDR3 DNA: TGCAGCGGGTATCGAGGGACAGGGGGCAATGAGCAGTTCTTC
D gene: TRBD1
J gene: TRBJ2-1
clone size: .
V gene: TRBV29-1
CDR3 length: 14

CDR3 protein: CASSDPQGAGVTDTQYF
CDR3 DNA: TGTGCCAGCAGTGACCCACAGGGAGCGGGAGTTACAGATACGCAGTATTTT
D gene: TRBD2
J gene: TRBJ2-3
clone size: once
V gene: TRBV2
CDR3 length: 17

CDR3 protein: CATSRGTGSGENSQYF
CDR3 DNA: TGTGCCACCAGCAGGGGGACAGGGAGCGGCGAAAACAGTCAGTACTTC
D gene: TRBD1
J gene: TRBJ2-4
clone size: .
V gene: TRBV15
CDR3 length: 16

CDR3 protein: CASSGRTGVYNSPLHF
CDR3 DNA: TGTGCCAGCAGTGGGAGGACAGGGGTCTATAATTCACCCCTCCACTTT
D gene: TRBD1
J gene: TRBJ1-6
clone size: .
V gene: TRBV2
CDR3 length: 16

CDR3 protein: CASISEYASTDTQYF
CDR3 DNA: TGTGCCAGCATTAGTGAATACGCTAGCACAGATACGCAGTATTTT
D gene: .
J gene: TRBJ2-3
clone size: .
V gene: TRBV2
CDR3 length: 15

CDR3 protein: CASSPSGGPMNTEAFF
CDR3 DNA: TGTGCCAGCAGTCCCTCCGGGGGGCCAATGAACACTGAAGCTTTCTTT
D gene: .
J gene: TRBJ1-1
clone size: .
V gene: TRBV27
CDR3 length: 16

CDR3 protein: CASGGSGLYQPQHF
CDR3 DNA: TGTGCCAGCGGTGGTTCAGGACTTTATCAGCCCCAGCATTTT
D gene: .
J gene: TRBJ1-5
clone size: .
V gene: TRBV6-5
CDR3 length: 14

CDR3 protein: CASREDYRDEQYF
CDR3 DNA: TGTGCCAGCAGGGAGGATTACAGGGACGAGCAGTACTTC
D gene: .
J gene: TRBJ2-7
clone size: .
V gene: TRBV6-1
CDR3 length: 13

CDR3 protein: CASSIESREGGGYTF
CDR3 DNA: TGTGCCAGTAGTATAGAGAGCAGGGAGGGAGGCGGCTACACCTTC
D gene: .
J gene: TRBJ1-2
clone size: .
V gene: TRBV19
CDR3 length: 15

CDR3 protein: CASSYRDRDSYGYTF
CDR3 DNA: TGTGCCAGCAGCTACCGGGACAGGGACTCCTATGGCTACACCTTC
D gene: TRBD1
J gene: TRBJ1-2
clone size: once
V gene: TRBV5-6
CDR3 length: 15

CDR3 protein: CAGISSHGTGLGYGYTF
CDR3 DNA: TGTGCCGGGATCTCCTCCCACGGGACAGGGTTGGGCTATGGCTACACCTTC
D gene: TRBD1
J gene: TRBJ1-2
clone size: .
V gene: TRBV25-1
CDR3 length: 17

CDR3 protein: CASSPIPDSFLEAFF
CDR3 DNA: TGTGCCAGCTCACCCATCCCGGACAGTTTTCTTGAAGCTTTCTTT
D gene: .
J gene: TRBJ1-1
clone size: .
V gene: TRBV18
CDR3 length: 15

CDR3 protein: CAWSIEAATNEKLFF
CDR3 DNA: TGTGCCTGGAGTATAGAGGCTGCAACTAATGAAAAACTGTTTTTT
D gene: .
J gene: TRBJ1-4
clone size: once
V gene: TRBV30
CDR3 length: 15

CDR3 protein: CASSSLVEFETQYF
CDR3 DNA: TGTGCCAGCAGTTCACTAGTCGAGTTCGAGACCCAGTACTTC
D gene: .
J gene: TRBJ2-5
clone size: once
V gene: TRBV28
CDR3 length: 14

CDR3 protein: CSVQMSGRSDTQYF
CDR3 DNA: TGCAGCGTTCAGATGAGCGGGAGATCTGATACGCAGTATTTT
D gene: TRBD2
J gene: TRBJ2-3
clone size: .
V gene: TRBV29-1
CDR3 length: 14

CDR3 protein: CASRSRVTEAFF
CDR3 DNA: TGTGCCAGCAGATCGAGGGTGACTGAAGCTTTCTTT
D gene: .
J gene: TRBJ1-1
clone size: .
V gene: TRBV28
CDR3 length: 12

CDR3 protein: CASSHHRGGTDTQYF
CDR3 DNA: TGTGCCAGCAGCCACCACAGGGGAGGCACAGATACGCAGTATTTT
D gene: TRBD1
J gene: TRBJ2-3
clone size: few
V gene: TRBV14
CDR3 length: 15

CDR3 protein: CASSQEGSGNQPQHF
CDR3 DNA: TGCGCCAGCAGCCAAGAGGGGTCAGGGAACCAGCCCCAGCATTTT
D gene: .
J gene: TRBJ1-5
clone size: .
V gene: TRBV4-1
CDR3 length: 15

CDR3 protein: CASSDRSGLFYVLTF
CDR3 DNA: TGTGCCAGCAGTGACCGCTCGGGACTTTTCTACGTCCTGACTTTC
D gene: .
J gene: TRBJ2-6
clone size: few
V gene: TRBV6-1
CDR3 length: 15

CDR3 protein: CASREWANTIYF
CDR3 DNA: TGTGCCAGCAGAGAGTGGGCAAACACCATATATTTT
D gene: .
J gene: TRBJ1-3
clone size: few
V gene: TRBV2
CDR3 length: 12

CDR3 protein: CASSEAGPGLILNEQFF
CDR3 DNA: TGTGCCAGCAGTGAAGCCGGACCGGGACTCATACTCAATGAGCAGTTCTTC
D gene: .
J gene: TRBJ2-1
clone size: .
V gene: TRBV6-1
CDR3 length: 17

CDR3 protein: CATKDSSYNSPLHF
CDR3 DNA: TGTGCCACTAAAGACAGCTCCTATAATTCACCCCTCCACTTT
D gene: .
J gene: TRBJ1-6
clone size: once
V gene: TRBV28
CDR3 length: 14

CDR3 protein: CASSRTGGQSYEQYF
CDR3 DNA: TGTGCCAGCAGCAGAACAGGGGGCCAGAGCTACGAGCAGTACTTC
D gene: TRBD1
J gene: TRBJ2-7
clone size: .
V gene: TRBV7-2
CDR3 length: 15

CDR3 protein: CASSLFRENTGELFF
CDR3 DNA: TGTGCCAGCTCACTCTTCCGGGAAAACACCGGGGAGCTGTTTTTT
D gene: .
J gene: TRBJ2-2
clone size: .
V gene: TRBV18
CDR3 length: 15

CDR3 protein: CASSLLGLAGPNEQFF
CDR3 DNA: TGTGCCAGCAGCTTACTTGGACTAGCGGGGCCTAATGAGCAGTTCTTC
D gene: TRBD2
J gene: TRBJ2-1
clone size: .
V gene: TRBV7-3
CDR3 length: 16

CDR3 protein: CASSLVGSRRGATNEKLFF
CDR3 DNA: TGCGCCAGCAGCTTGGTCGGCAGTCGCAGGGGGGCAACTAATGAAAAACTGTTTTTT
D gene: TRBD1
J gene: TRBJ1-4
clone size: .
V gene: TRBV5-1
CDR3 length: 19

CDR3 protein: CASTILAGDPPYNEQFF
CDR3 DNA: TGTGCCAGCACCATACTAGCGGGGGACCCCCCCTACAATGAGCAGTTCTTC
D gene: TRBD2
J gene: TRBJ2-1
clone size: few
V gene: TRBV7-3
CDR3 length: 17

CDR3 protein: CSSSLNSGQPQHF
CDR3 DNA: TGTTCCAGCAGCTTAAATTCGGGGCAGCCCCAGCATTTT
D gene: .
J gene: TRBJ1-5
clone size: .
V gene: TRBV7-9
CDR3 length: 13

CDR3 protein: CASSQGVSGLNEQFF
CDR3 DNA: TGCGCCAGCAGCCAGGGGGTTAGCGGGTTGAATGAGCAGTTCTTC
D gene: TRBD2
J gene: TRBJ2-1
clone size: .
V gene: TRBV4-1
CDR3 length: 15

CDR3 protein: CASSFRNRPNTEAFF
CDR3 DNA: TGTGCCAGCAGTTTCCGAAACAGGCCGAACACTGAAGCTTTCTTT
D gene: .
J gene: TRBJ1-1
clone size: .
V gene: TRBV28
CDR3 length: 15

CDR3 protein: CASIQHPGRNQPQHF
CDR3 DNA: TGTGCCAGCATTCAACACCCTGGGCGCAATCAGCCCCAGCATTTT
D gene: .
J gene: TRBJ1-5
clone size: .
V gene: TRBV6-1
CDR3 length: 15

CDR3 protein: CASSERGGTAGNTEAFF
CDR3 DNA: TGTGCCAGCAGCGAAAGAGGCGGGACCGCGGGAAACACTGAAGCTTTCTTT
D gene: .
J gene: TRBJ1-1
clone size: once
V gene: TRBV25-1
CDR3 length: 17

CDR3 protein: CASGDRANSPLHF
CDR3 DNA: TGTGCCAGCGGGGACAGGGCCAATTCACCCCTCCACTTT
D gene: TRBD1
J gene: TRBJ1-6
clone size: .
V gene: TRBV28
CDR3 length: 13

CDR3 protein: CASSPLAGPAYNEQFF
CDR3 DNA: TGCGCCAGCAGTCCATTAGCGGGCCCCGCCTACAATGAGCAGTTCTTC
D gene: TRBD2
J gene: TRBJ2-1
clone size: .
V gene: TRBV5-1
CDR3 length: 16

CDR3 protein: CASSLRHSSTNEKLFF
CDR3 DNA: TGTGCCAGCAGCTTGCGACACAGCTCAACTAATGAAAAACTGTTTTTT
D gene: .
J gene: TRBJ1-4
clone size: .
V gene: TRBV5-5
CDR3 length: 16

CDR3 protein: CATSRADRMNTEAFF
CDR3 DNA: TGTGCCACCAGCAGAGCTGACAGAATGAACACTGAAGCTTTCTTT
D gene: .
J gene: TRBJ1-1
clone size: .
V gene: TRBV15
CDR3 length: 15

CDR3 protein: CASSFLTPTETQYF
CDR3 DNA: TGTGCCAGCAGCTTCTTGACTCCAACGGAGACCCAGTACTTC
D gene: .
J gene: TRBJ2-5
clone size: .
V gene: TRBV7-9
CDR3 length: 14

CDR3 protein: CASSPGAGGDTQYF
CDR3 DNA: TGCGCCAGCAGCCCCGGCGCAGGAGGAGATACGCAGTATTTT
D gene: .
J gene: TRBJ2-3
clone size: .
V gene: TRBV5-1
CDR3 length: 14

CDR3 protein: CASSGRLSAGNTIYF
CDR3 DNA: TGTGCCAGCAGCGGAAGATTGAGCGCCGGAAACACCATATATTTT
D gene: .
J gene: TRBJ1-3
clone size: .
V gene: TRBV7-2
CDR3 length: 15

CDR3 protein: CASSRGRPGGFSYQETQYF
CDR3 DNA: TGTGCCAGCAGCCGCGGGAGGCCAGGGGGTTTTTCGTACCAAGAGACCCAGTACTTC
D gene: .
J gene: TRBJ2-5
clone size: .
V gene: TRBV5-6
CDR3 length: 19

CDR3 protein: CASSLSSFSKTGELFF
CDR3 DNA: TGTGCCAGCAGTTTAAGTAGCTTCTCAAAGACGGGGGAGCTGTTTTTT
D gene: .
J gene: TRBJ2-2
clone size: .
V gene: TRBV27
CDR3 length: 16

CDR3 protein: CASSLDSDREAFF
CDR3 DNA: TGCGCCAGCAGCTTGGACTCGGACAGGGAAGCTTTCTTT
D gene: TRBD1
J gene: TRBJ1-1
clone size: .
V gene: TRBV5-1
CDR3 length: 13